This T cell receptor beta chain was sequenced for a study of STAT5B mutations in CD4+ large granular lymphocyte leukemia. The CDR3 has 15 amino acids. V was trimmed by 2 bases and J by 3 bases, leaving 10 bases between them. CDR1 SEHNR and CDR2 FQNEAQ come from the germline V gene (reference sequence). By sample fraction, this clone is medium-sized. TCRdb's table, derived via immunoSEQ multiplex PCR, lists solely in-frame clones and lacks some. The profile shows 350 to 450 clones, approximately 53% of them singletons. This chain uses TRBV7-9 with TRBJ1-4; D is uncertain. The TCR was taken from a woman aged 70-85 years with CD4+ T-cell large granular lymphocyte leukemia. Sequencing used PBMCs. CDR3: CASSLMGGANEKLFF. As DNA, the CDR3 is TGTGCCAGCAGCTTAATGGGCGGTGCTAATGAAAAACTGTTTTTT. The full variable domain, completed using reference TRBV7-9 and TRBJ1-4, is DTGVSQNPRHKITKRGQNVTFRCDPISEHNRLYWYRQTLGQGPEFLTYFQNEAQLEKSRLLSDRFSAERPKGSFSTLEIQRTEQGDSAMYLCASSLMGGANEKLFFGSGTQLSVL.